The 24 T cell receptor beta chains below come from one sample, sequenced in a study of CD8 T cells in Susac syndrome. It was with random hexamers that 0.5 to 1 ug RNA was reverse transcribed. A single record per CDR3 protein comes from TCRdb applying MiXCR to the immunoSEQ multiplex PCR reads. Found here are approximately 190,000 distinct CDR3 sequences, approximately 95% of them singletons; the top ten hold around 0.16%. The sequenced sample consisted of CD8+ T cells from PBMCs. Receptors originate from a human donor with Susac syndrome.

This sequence joins TRBV27 and TRBJ1-5; D gene unclear. The ends were cut back, 5 bases at V and 7 bases at J, with 12 bases in the middle. This CDR3 spans 13 amino acids. Germline-derived CDR1 and CDR2 are MNHEY and SMNVEV (reference sequence). CDR3 in amino acids: CASSTNVGQPQHF. In nucleotides, the CDR3 is TGTGCCAGCAGTACCAACGTGGGGCAGCCCCAGCATTTT.

The gene calls are TRBV5-1 and TRBJ2-1, with TRBD1 identical over 9 bases. CDR3 size: 12 residues. The V segment lost 3 bases and the J segment 8 bases; nucleotides outside the gene matches: 0. Per the germline V gene, CDR1 is SGHRS and CDR2 is YFSETQ. The CDR3 nucleotides read TGCGCCAGCAGCTGGACAGGGGATGAGCAGTTCTTC. Protein: CASSWTGDEQFF.

This clonotype was detected only once. The genes are TRBV11-3 and TRBJ1-1; no firm D call. The germline gives CDR1 SGHNT, CDR2 YENEEA. There are 14 residues in the CDR3. Trimming left V 1 base short and J 2 bases short, with 8 bases between. The CDR3 DNA sequence: TGTGCCAGCAGCTTAGGGGGAACCAACACTGAAGCTTTCTTT. This gives the protein CASSLGGTNTEAFF.

CDR3 sequence reads: CASSLGGTGAEAFF. As DNA, the CDR3 is TGTGCCAGCAGTTTGGGTGGGACAGGGGCTGAAGCTTTCTTT. The chain recombines TRBV12-3 or TRBV12-4 with TRBJ1-1; 10 bases fit TRBD1. The V gene end was trimmed by 3 bases and the J gene end by 6 bases; junction bases not matched to a gene: 4. CDR3 length: 14 amino acids.

V and J are TRBV4-1 and TRBJ1-6, with 7 bases lining up with TRBD1. The trim removed 3 bases at V and 7 bases at J, leaving 9 bases unmatched. The CDR3 consists of 16 residues. The germline V gene has CDR1 MGHRA and CDR2 YSYEKL. CDR3 nucleotides: TGCGCCAGCAGCCACGCGGGAACAGGGGTCAATTCACCCCTCCACTTT. Its translation: CASSHAGTGVNSPLHF.

The chain recombines TRBV20-1 with TRBJ2-5, with TRBD1 identical over 8 bases. CDR3 length: 17 residues. The V and J ends lost 3 bases and 5 bases, in that order; junction bases with no gene match: 17. Germline CDR1 is DFQATT and CDR2 is SNEGSKA (reference sequence). The CDR3 loop is CSASTYPRTGKWETQYF. DNA for the CDR3: TGCAGTGCTAGCACATACCCAAGGACAGGGAAGTGGGAGACCCAGTACTTC.

The chain couples TRBV20-1 to TRBJ2-7; D may be TRBD2 (7 bases). Germline V gene sequence: CDR1 DFQATT, CDR2 SNEGSKA (reference sequence). The V end lost 6 bases, the J end lost 7 bases, and 13 bases lay between the germline ends. The CDR3 contains 11 residues. The CDR3 DNA sequence: TGCAGTGCCTCGGGGGGCGAAGAGCAGTACTTC. Its protein is CSASGGEEQYF.

The rearrangement joins TRBV12-5 to TRBJ2-1, with D perhaps TRBD1 or TRBD2 (5 bases each). CDR1 and CDR2 (germline): LGHNT, FRNRAP. V gave up 0 bases and J gave up 4 bases, with 13 bases separating them. The CDR3 has 16 amino acids. The CDR3 nucleotides read TGTGCTAGTGGTTTGGTACCGGGGCCTACGTACAATGAGCAGTTCTTC. Its translation is CASGLVPGPTYNEQFF.

This chain joins TRBV15 and TRBJ1-5, with TRBD1 identical over 10 bases. The CDR3 runs 15 residues. V shed 5 bases and J 1 base; nucleotides not matched to a gene: 2. Looked up from germline, CDR1 is LNHNV and CDR2 is YYDKDF (reference sequence). This CDR3 is CATSGGQGSNQPQHF. Here the CDR3 DNA reads TGTGCCACCAGCGGGGGACAGGGGAGCAATCAGCCCCAGCATTTT. Full variable domain (remainder filled in from reference TRBV15 and TRBJ1-5): DAMVIQNPRYQVTQFGKPVTLSCSQTLNHNVMYWYQQKSSQAPKLLFHYYDKDFNNEADTPDNFQSRRPNTSFCFLDIRSPGLGDTAMYLCATSGGQGSNQPQHFGDGTRLSIL.

DNA for the CDR3: TGTGCCAGCAGCCCCTCTTCGGGGGGGGCCAAAAACATTCAGTACTTC. It is translated as CASSPSSGGAKNIQYF. This rearrangement joins TRBV9 to TRBJ2-4, with 8 nucleotides matching TRBD2. This CDR3 region has 16 residues. V lost 4 bases and J lost 1; bases outside the gene matches: 7. Looked up from germline, CDR1 is SGDLS and CDR2 is YYNGEE.

This clonotype came up a few times. The rearrangement links TRBV19 to TRBJ2-7; possibly TRBD2 for D (6 bases). V lost 2 bases and J lost 1, with 9 bases in between. There are 14 residues in the CDR3. Germline CDR1 and CDR2: LNHDA and SQIVND (reference sequence). CDR3 in DNA: TGTGCCAGTAGTATATCCGGGAGTTCCTACGAGCAGTACTTC. As protein: CASSISGSSYEQYF.

J is TRBJ2-1 and V is TRBV14, with TRBD2 matching over 13 bases. V lost 3 bases, J lost 7 bases, and 9 bases stayed unmatched. Per the germline V gene, CDR1 is SGHDN and CDR2 is FVKESK. The CDR3 is made up of 17 amino acids. CDR3 nucleotide sequence: TGTGCCAGCAGCCAGGGGACTAGCGGGACCCAGAGGAATGAGCAGTTCTTC. Residues: CASSQGTSGTQRNEQFF.

This clonotype came up once. The V and J genes are TRBV5-1 and TRBJ2-1; 8 bases align to TRBD2. In germline, CDR1 is SGHRS, CDR2 YFSETQ. CDR3 length equals 16 residues. V lost 4 bases to trimming and J lost 1 base; unmatched junction nucleotides: 7. The CDR3 DNA is TGCGCCAGCAGCCCTCATAGCGGGACTTCCTACAATGAGCAGTTCTTC. It encodes CASSPHSGTSYNEQFF.

The chain employs TRBV25-1 and TRBJ2-1; D is undetermined. V shed 5 bases and J shed 4 bases, with 15 bases lying between them. In germline, CDR1 is MGHDK, CDR2 SYGVNS. The CDR3 contains 15 residues. CDR3 amino acids: CASSNARSKYNEQFF. The CDR3 DNA sequence: TGTGCCAGCAGTAACGCTAGATCCAAGTACAATGAGCAGTTCTTC.

The V and J genes are TRBV7-9 and TRBJ2-7; 11 nucleotides align to TRBD1. The CDR3 contains 14 residues. In germline, CDR1 is SEHNR, CDR2 FQNEAQ (reference sequence). V dropped 3 bases and J dropped 7; count of bases not matched to a gene: 5. The CDR3 spells CASSFGTGGKEQYF. In DNA form, the CDR3 reads TGTGCCAGCAGCTTCGGGACAGGGGGTAAGGAGCAGTACTTC.

Here the CDR3 reads CAWTSVSSYEQYF. CDR3 nucleotides: TGTGCCTGGACTTCAGTGAGCTCCTACGAGCAGTACTTC. The rearrangement joins TRBV30 to TRBJ2-7, with no clear D. Germline V gene lookup returns CDR1 GTSNPN and CDR2 SVGIG (reference sequence). Deletions cut 4 bases from V and 0 bases from J, with 10 bases between. This CDR3 is built from 13 residues.

This clonotype has only one observation. The chain recombines TRBV13 with TRBJ1-3; D not certain. Deletions cut 4 bases from V and 1 base from J, with 8 bases between. The CDR3 is 14 residues long. Germline CDR1 PRHDT, CDR2 FYEKMQ (reference sequence). DNA for the CDR3: TGTGCCAGCAGCTCTGCGGAGTCTGGAAACACCATATATTTT. Amino acids: CASSSAESGNTIYF.

The table lists this clonotype with a count of one. V is TRBV15 and J is TRBJ1-4; 8 positions match TRBD1. The CDR3 covers 15 residues. Trimming took 1 base from V and 8 from J; bases not matched to a gene: 6. Germline V gene sequence: CDR1 LNHNV, CDR2 YYDKDF (reference sequence). The CDR3 nucleotides read TGTGCCACCAGCAGAGTCGCAGGGGGCCAAGAAAAACTGTTTTTT. Translating gives CATSRVAGGQEKLFF.

CDR3 protein: CASSFGSANTEAFF. CDR3 DNA sequence: TGTGCCAGCAGCTTCGGGTCGGCAAACACTGAAGCTTTCTTT. The rearrangement joins TRBV7-2 to TRBJ1-1; no clear D gene. Germline lookup yields CDR1 SGHTA and CDR2 FQGNSA. The CDR3 length is 14 residues. The V end was cut by 3 bases, the J end by 2 bases, with 10 bases between.

The rearrangement joins TRBV19 to TRBJ2-7; no clear D. The CDR3 extends over 16 amino acids. In germline, CDR1 is LNHDA, CDR2 SQIVND (reference sequence). Trimming shortened V by 3 bases and J by 3 bases, and 18 bases separated the two germline ends. This CDR3 reads CASSMGKGEVSYEQYF. In nucleotides, the CDR3 is TGTGCCAGTAGTATGGGGAAGGGTGAAGTGAGCTACGAGCAGTACTTC.

The chain carries TRBV6-1 and TRBJ1-6; no clear D. The ends were cut back, 7 bases at V and 0 bases at J, with 13 bases in the middle. The germline CDR1 and CDR2 sequences are MNHNS and SASEGT. There are 16 residues in the CDR3. Written as DNA, the CDR3 is TGTGCCAGCACCCTACTACGGAGCTCCTATAATTCACCCCTCCACTTT. Encoded protein: CASTLLRSSYNSPLHF.

This chain connects TRBV3-1 to TRBJ2-1; maybe TRBD2 (6 bases). The germline CDR1 and CDR2 sequences are LGHDT and YNNKEL (reference sequence). The CDR3 extends over 16 amino acids. Deletions cut 2 bases from V and 4 bases from J, with 15 bases between. The CDR3 coding sequence is TGTGCCAGCAGCCAACAAAGTTGGCGGGGTTACAATGAGCAGTTCTTC. Protein product: CASSQQSWRGYNEQFF.

The chain uses TRBV7-9 and TRBJ2-7, with 8 nucleotides matching TRBD1. V shed 7 bases and J 3 bases; nucleotides not matched to a gene: 5. The CDR3 runs 13 residues. CDR1 is SEHNR and CDR2 is FQNEAQ in the germline V gene (reference sequence). The CDR3 DNA is TGTGCCAGCAACGGACAGGGAGACTACGAGCAGTACTTC. Its translation is CASNGQGDYEQYF.

This clonotype was observed a single time. The chain employs TRBV11-2 and TRBJ2-5; 7 bases match TRBD2. Per germline, CDR1 SGHAT and CDR2 FQNNGV. Germline trimming cut 3 bases from V and 4 bases from J; bases unmatched to any gene: 8. The CDR3 has 15 amino acids. The CDR3 DNA is TGTGCCAGCAGCTTTCACCGGGGGGAGGGAGAGACCCAGTACTTC. It specifies CASSFHRGEGETQYF. The full variable domain, rest sourced from reference TRBV11-2 and TRBJ2-5, is EAGVAQSPRYKIIEKRQSVAFWCNPISGHATLYWYQQILGQGPKLLIQFQNNGVVDDSQLPKDRFSAERLKGVDSTLKIQPAKLEDSAVYLCASSFHRGEGETQYFGPGTRLLVL.